Sequencing of this TCR beta chain was carried out in a study of blood T cell repertoires in COVID-19. Study-wide context: From the United States, Italy and Spain came samples of acute and convalescent COVID-19. From T cells, B-cell-depleted T cells, or PBMCs came the material, which was cDNA or gDNA.

Trimming cost V 2 bases and J 2 bases, with 15 bases left between them. Germline CDR1 is MNHNS and CDR2 is SASEGT. This CDR3 has 16 amino acids. Using immunoSEQ multiplex PCR, the repertoire was profiled, and TCRdb retains in-frame clones only, with some absent. The sample contains some 180,000 clones, about 83% of which appear only once. This clone has only one observation. The rearrangement joins TRBV6-1 to TRBJ1-2; no clear D. The sample comprised peripheral blood. The clonotype comes from a woman between 70 and 85 years old who had recovered from COVID-19. The CDR3 bases are TGTGCCAGCAGTGAAAGGTTCGGGGAGGGAAACTATGGCTACACCTTC. It encodes CASSERFGEGNYGYTF.